The 8 T cell receptor beta chains listed next were all sequenced from one sample in a study of T cell changes during pregnancy in multiple sclerosis. Method: immunoSEQ multiplex PCR; TCRdb's copy keeps in-frame clones and lacks some. The sample consists of more than 55,000 clones, 92% of them appearing once. This specimen was peripheral blood, taken in the first trimester of pregnancy. The receptors stem from a female donor with multiple sclerosis, enrolled in a pregnancy study.

The V call is TRBV18, the J call TRBJ1-6; 8 nucleotides line up with TRBD1. CDR3 length: 17 residues. Germline V gene lookup returns CDR1 KGHSH and CDR2 LQKENI. V was clipped by 6 bases and J by 9 bases; unmatched bases: 16. This chain's CDR3 is CASSQLGQTGETSPLHF. CDR3 bases: TGTGCCAGCTCTCAACTGGGCCAGACAGGGGAAACTTCACCCCTCCACTTT.

This clone was seen only once. The rearrangement uses TRBV27 and TRBJ2-1; 9 positions match TRBD2. Germline values: CDR1 MNHEY, CDR2 SMNVEV (reference sequence). V lost 2 bases and J lost 6; bases outside the gene matches: 8. The CDR3 has 16 residues. CDR3 bases: TGTGCCAGCAGTTTACTCGGGCGGGGGGGATTCAATGAGCAGTTCTTC. Translation: CASSLLGRGGFNEQFF.

The chain has TRBV19 and TRBJ2-1, with 11 bases matching TRBD2. This CDR3 contains 16 residues. The V gene end was trimmed by 0 bases and the J gene end by 8 bases; junction bases not matched to a gene: 6. Germline loops: CDR1 LNHDA, CDR2 SQIVND (reference sequence). The CDR3 here is CASSIDRLAGSDEQFF. CDR3 DNA: TGTGCCAGTAGTATAGATCGACTAGCGGGAAGCGATGAGCAGTTCTTC. Full variable domain (missing parts from reference TRBV19 and TRBJ2-1): DGGITQSPKYLFRKEGQNVTLSCEQNLNHDAMYWYRQDPGQGLRLIYYSQIVNDFQKGDIAEGYSVSREKKESFPLTVTSAQKNPTAFYLCASSIDRLAGSDEQFFGPGTRLTVL.

V and J are TRBV10-3 and TRBJ1-1, with a weak D call TRBD1 (5 bases). V was pared by 2 bases and J by 5 bases, with 12 bases between. Germline CDR1 is ENHRY and CDR2 is SYGVKD. The CDR3 loop spans 14 amino acids. CDR3 DNA: TGTGCCATCAGTGAGAGGACATCCGCGACTGAAGCTTTCTTT. Translating it yields CAISERTSATEAFF.

This chain joins TRBV4-1 and TRBJ1-5; D perhaps matches TRBD1 (5 bases). The CDR3 is made up of 15 amino acids. Germline V gene lookup returns CDR1 MGHRA and CDR2 YSYEKL. Trimming stripped 1 base from V and 3 bases from J, with 10 bases between. The CDR3 protein is CASSQVQGDNQPQHF. The CDR3 coding sequence is TGCGCCAGCAGCCAAGTTCAAGGGGACAATCAGCCCCAGCATTTT.

The chain has TRBV19 and TRBJ2-4, with D possibly matching TRBD1 (5 bases). Looked up from germline, CDR1 is LNHDA and CDR2 is SQIVND (reference sequence). This CDR3 is built from 17 residues. V lost 1 base, J lost 0 bases, and 13 bases lay in between. CDR3 in DNA: TGTGCCAGTAGTATAGGGGGCTGGAATACAGCCAAAAACATTCAGTACTTC. This translates into CASSIGGWNTAKNIQYF.

In its sample, this clone was seen once. The genes are TRBV18 and TRBJ2-1; 11 nucleotides align to TRBD2. Per the germline V gene, CDR1 is KGHSH and CDR2 is LQKENI. Trimming at V came to 3 bases and at J to 4 bases, leaving 5 bases not matched to a gene. The CDR3 is 16 amino acids. The CDR3 sequence is CASSPTTSGGYNEQFF. The CDR3 DNA reads as TGTGCCAGCTCACCGACCACTAGCGGGGGATACAATGAGCAGTTCTTC.

The CDR3 sequence is CASSLGGFSQPQHF. Written as DNA, the CDR3 is TGTGCCAGCAGCTTGGGAGGTTTCTCTCAGCCCCAGCATTTT. The chain links TRBV7-2 to TRBJ1-5; the D is unclear. The CDR3 runs to 14 residues. Trimming removed 3 bases from V and 6 bases from J, with 12 bases in between. Germline-derived CDR1 and CDR2 are SGHTA and FQGNSA.